These T cell receptor beta chains were read from a single sample in a study of tumor-infiltrating lymphocytes in primary liver carcinoma. TCRdb re-called the multiplex PCR reads through MiXCR, storing one row per CDR3 protein. This sample carries about 350,000 distinct CDR3 sequences, less than 75% of them seen once, and the ten largest clones take roughly 6%. The sequencing input was peripheral blood. Every receptor here comes from a man aged 35 to 55 with primary liver carcinoma and hepatitis B virus infection. CDR3s include the opening cysteine and the closing phenylalanine or tryptophan. A D gene is named only where the DNA matches it firmly. Not all rows give a size; the values are once, few, many and, for expanded clones, a class.

.	.	TRBJ1-1	TRBV11-1	TGTGCCAGCAGCTTAGCGGGGGCGGACACTGAGGCTTTCTTT	CASSLAGADTEAFF
.	.	TRBJ1-2	TRBV11-1	TGTGCCAGCGGCCCAACGGACACTCACTATGGCTACACTTTC	CASGPTDTHYGYTF
.	.	TRBJ1-2	TRBV28	TGTGCCAGCAGTTACAGGGTTTCTGGCTACACCTTC	CASSYRVSGYTF
.	TRBD1	TRBJ1-4	TRBV6-1	TGTGCCAGCAGTGAAGGAAGGGAAAACAGGGGTGTAAAACTGTTTTTT	CASSEGRENRGVKLFF
many	TRBD2	TRBJ2-1	TRBV4-1	TGCGCCAGCAGCTACGACCTGACTAGCGGGAAAAGGAATGAGCAGTTCTTC	CASSYDLTSGKRNEQFF
.	TRBD1	TRBJ2-7	TRBV6-5	TGTGTCAGCAGTGTTTCGCAGGGGGCAAAGCAGTACTTC	CVSSVSQGAKQYF
.	.	TRBJ2-3	TRBV30	TGTGCCTGGAGCCGGGTGGGCACAGATACGCAGTATTTT	CAWSRVGTDTQYF
.	TRBD1	TRBJ2-7	TRBV28	TGTGCCAGCATCCTAAGGACAGGGGCGACCTACGAGCAGTACTTC	CASILRTGATYEQYF
.	.	TRBJ2-3	TRBV11-2	TGTGCCAGTAGCTTATGGTCAGGGCTTGACGTCACAGATACGCAGTATTTT	CASSLWSGLDVTDTQYF
.	.	TRBJ2-1	TRBV6-5	TGTGCTAGCAGTTCGTCCGGGATTAGCGCCAACAATGAGCAGTTCTTC	CASSSSGISANNEQFF
many	.	TRBJ2-5	TRBV5-5	TGTGCCAGCAGCCTCTTACGAAAAGGTGGCCAAGAGACCCAGTACTTC	CASSLLRKGGQETQYF
.	.	TRBJ2-1	TRBV11-2	TGTGCCAGCAGCTTTGGGGGGGACATCTCCTACAAGCAGTTCTTC	CASSFGGDISYKQFF
.	.	TRBJ2-3	TRBV29-1	TGCAGCGTTGGGAAAATATGGAGCACAGATACGCCGTATTTT	CSVGKIWSTDTPYF
.	TRBD1	TRBJ2-7	TRBV28	TGTGCCGGCAGTTTTCCCTACCTGACAGGGGACGGCTCCTACGAGCAGTACTTC	CAGSFPYLTGDGSYEQYF
.	.	TRBJ2-1	TRBV11-2	TGTGCCAGCAGCTTAGGCGCGGAGACAGGATGGGAGCAGTTCTTC	CASSLGAETGWEQFF
.	TRBD1	TRBJ2-1	TRBV11-2	TGTGCCAACAGCCCGGGTGCGACAGGGTCGAATGAGCGGTTCTTC	CANSPGATGSNERFF
few	.	TRBJ1-5	TRBV6-6	TGTGCCAGCAGTTACTTAGGGGGTAGCAATCAGCCCCAGCATTTT	CASSYLGGSNQPQHF
few	.	TRBJ1-1	TRBV5-5	TGTGCCAGCAGCATTTGGCAGACCCGGTTGGGAAACACTGAAGCTTTCTTT	CASSIWQTRLGNTEAFF
.	.	TRBJ2-7	TRBV5-4	TGTGCCAGCAGCTCCCCTGGCCGCCTGCCCTACGAGCAGTACTTC	CASSSPGRLPYEQYF
many	.	TRBJ2-1	TRBV11-2	TGTGCCAGCAGCTTAGAACTAGTGGGCAATGAGCAGTTCTTC	CASSLELVGNEQFF
.	.	TRBJ2-1	TRBV11-3	TGTGCCAGCAGCTTAGAGTGGCAGATTACACAGGTCGATGAGCAGTTGTTC	CASSLEWQITQVDEQLF
once	TRBD1	TRBJ2-7	TRBV11-2	TGTGCCGGCAGCTTAGGGACAGGCACCTACGAGCAGCACTTC	CAGSLGTGTYEQHF
.	TRBD1	TRBJ2-7	TRBV4-3	TGCGCCGGCAGCCATGAAAGGGACAGGGAAATCCACGAGCAGTACTTC	CAGSHERDREIHEQYF
once	TRBD2	TRBJ2-7	TRBV11-2	TGTGCCAGCAGCCGACAAGCGGGAGGTTCGAACGAGCAGTACTTC	CASSRQAGGSNEQYF
.	.	TRBJ2-1	TRBV4-2	TGTGTCAGCAGCCAGGAGAAATGGCTCGGTGATCAGTTCTTC	CVSSQEKWLGDQFF
.	TRBD1	TRBJ2-7	TRBV6-6	TGTGTCAGCAGTTATGGGACAGCTGAGCAGTACTTC	CVSSYGTAEQYF
.	TRBD2	TRBJ2-1	TRBV11-2	TGTACCAGCAGCTTGCGGGGGGTGGAGTACAATGAGCAGTTCTTC	CTSSLRGVEYNEQFF
.	TRBD2	TRBJ2-7	TRBV11-2	TGTGCCGGCAGCTTAGCTCTAGCGGGAGGGCCCTCCGAGCACTACTTC	CAGSLALAGGPSEHYF
.	.	TRBJ2-4	TRBV12-3/TRBV12-4	TGTGCCAGCAGTTTATGGGGTGGGGCGGACATAGCCAAATACATTCAATACTTC	CASSLWGGADIAKYIQYF
.	.	TRBJ1-2	TRBV29-1	TGCAGCGTTCCTACAGGGTCTAACTATGACTACACCTTC	CSVPTGSNYDYTF
.	.	TRBJ2-3	TRBV10-2	TGCGCCAGCAGTGACCCTGGGAGGTATACGCAGTATTTT	CASSDPGRYTQYF
.	.	TRBJ1-1	TRBV18	TGTGCCAGCTCACCAAGCTGGAACACTGAAGCTTTCTTT	CASSPSWNTEAFF
few	TRBD2	TRBJ2-7	TRBV29-1	TGCAGCGTTGATCACGGGCTAGCGGGTTCTAGCGAGCAGTACTTC	CSVDHGLAGSSEQYF
many	.	TRBJ2-7	TRBV12-3/TRBV12-4	TGTGCCAGCAGCCGCAGGGATAGGGGGTACGAGCAGTACTTC	CASSRRDRGYEQYF
.	TRBD1	TRBJ2-7	TRBV4-1	TGCGCCAGCAGCCAGACGGACAGGATCTACGAGCAGTACTTC	CASSQTDRIYEQYF
many	.	TRBJ2-3	TRBV11-1	TGTGCCAGCAGACCACTAGGCTTCGGCACAGATACGCAGTATTTT	CASRPLGFGTDTQYF
many	.	TRBJ2-5	TRBV14	TGTGCCAGCAGCCAAGAAAATCAAGAGACCCAGTACTTC	CASSQENQETQYF
.	TRBD1	TRBJ2-7	TRBV9	TGTGCCAGCAGCGTAGGGTCAGGGACAGGGGCCCTCCACGAGCAGTACTTC	CASSVGSGTGALHEQYF
.	.	TRBJ1-4	TRBV6-5	TGTGCCAGCAGTTACTCTTACCACCTTGAAAAACCGCTTTTT	CASSYSYHLEKPLF